This passage covers 29 T cell receptor beta chains from one sample sequenced in a study of T cells expressing NK-cell markers. TCRdb reanalyzed the 5' RACE reads, giving one entry per CDR3 protein sequence and no DNA. This sample's clone table lists 550,000 to 600,000 distinct CDR3 sequences. Material for sequencing was blood T cells: a sorted CD56 or NKG2C T cell subset, CD4+ or CD8+ T cells, or bulk PBMC T cells (not recorded which). The receptors were gathered from a man between 18 and 29 years old in good health.

The CDR3 protein is CASSLRTSDNEQFF. The V and J genes are TRBV5-1 and TRBJ2-1. Germline V gives CDR1 SGHRS, CDR2 YFSETQ. The CDR3 extends over 14 amino acids.

The chain is built from TRBV5-5 and TRBJ1-5. This CDR3 spans 15 amino acids. The germline V gene has CDR1 SGHKS and CDR2 YYEKEE (reference sequence). CDR3: CASSSSERGNQPQHF.

This chain uses TRBV6-1 with TRBJ1-1. This CDR3 comprises 15 residues. Germline-derived CDR1 and CDR2 are MNHNS and SASEGT. CDR3 loop: CASSGTAGVNTEAFF.

The chain is built from TRBV12-3 or TRBV12-4 and TRBJ2-3; TCRdb indicates TRBD2, and absent DNA this call remains unverified. This CDR3 is 15 amino acids long. The CDR3: CASRGLAGGTDTQYF.

The V gene is TRBV12-3 or TRBV12-4, the J gene TRBJ2-1; TCRdb picks TRBD2, but there is no DNA to check that call. CDR3 length equals 16 residues. The chain's CDR3 is CASSPRAGGSYNEQFF.

CDR3 sequence reads: CASSLSPNILAKNIQYF. The chain uses TRBV5-6 and TRBJ2-4. The germline V gene encodes CDR1 SGHDT and CDR2 YYEEEE. The CDR3 has 17 residues.

The V gene is TRBV5-1, the J gene TRBJ2-1; absent DNA, TCRdb's TRBD2 call cannot be checked. The CDR3 sequence is 15 residues long. CDR1 and CDR2 (germline): SGHRS, YFSETQ. The CDR3 sequence: CASRLAGYSYNEQFF.

V usage is TRBV19 and J usage is TRBJ1-5; TCRdb designates TRBD1, a call that cannot be tested without DNA. The CDR3 length is 13 residues. Germline V gene data show CDR1 as LNHDA and CDR2 as SQIVND (reference sequence). The CDR3 region is CASSINRAQPQHF.

The CDR3 sequence is CASSLGRAHVNTGELFF. The gene calls are TRBV28 and TRBJ2-2; TCRdb calls TRBD1, which cannot be checked without DNA. This CDR3 region has 17 residues. Germline V gives CDR1 MDHEN, CDR2 SYDVKM.

The gene calls are TRBV29-1 and TRBJ2-2; absent DNA, TCRdb's TRBD1 call cannot be checked. Germline values: CDR1 SQVTM, CDR2 ANQGSEA. The CDR3 runs to 12 residues. Here the CDR3 reads CSVGTGAGELFF.

The genes are TRBV20-1 and TRBJ2-5; absent DNA, TCRdb's TRBD1 call cannot be checked. The CDR3 has 14 amino acids. Germline-derived CDR1 and CDR2 are DFQATT and SNEGSKA (reference sequence). CDR3 in amino acids: CSAIRGLGEETQYF.

The V and J genes are TRBV29-1 and TRBJ2-5; TCRdb lists TRBD1, though no DNA is available to test this call. The CDR3 totals 14 residues. The germline CDR1 and CDR2 sequences are SQVTM and ANQGSEA. Here the CDR3 reads CSVDRTDSQETQYF.

This chain uses TRBV7-2 with TRBJ2-5; TCRdb's assignment of TRBD2 cannot be checked, as there is no DNA. There are 15 residues in the CDR3. Germline values: CDR1 SGHTA, CDR2 FQGNSA. The CDR3 sequence is CASSLVSTGQETQYF.

CDR3 amino acids: CASNRPGGVYNEQFF. The chain uses TRBV12-3 or TRBV12-4 and TRBJ2-1; TCRdb reports TRBD2, a call that lacks DNA to check it against. The CDR3 length is 15 residues.

This chain uses TRBV27 with TRBJ2-1; as DNA is missing, the TRBD2 call by TCRdb cannot be tested. CDR1 MNHEY and CDR2 SMNVEV come from the germline V gene (reference sequence). The CDR3 contains 14 residues. CDR3 residues: CASSPQIAGHEQFF.

The chain recombines TRBV21-1 with TRBJ1-5. TRBV21-1 is termed a pseudogene. There are 17 residues in the CDR3. The CDR3: CASSKANGEGGNQPQHF.

The chain couples TRBV4-3 to TRBJ1-2; TCRdb's assignment of TRBD1 cannot be checked, as there is no DNA. The V gene's germline CDR1 is LGHNA and CDR2 YSLEER. The CDR3 covers 17 residues. The CDR3 is CASSQDRRWTENYGYTF.

The chain carries TRBV19 and TRBJ2-1; with no DNA, the TCRdb D assignment of TRBD1 cannot be verified. Germline CDR1 is LNHDA and CDR2 is SQIVND (reference sequence). CDR3 size: 15 residues. CDR3: CASSIAPTGNNEQFF.

The chain joins TRBV12-3 or TRBV12-4 to TRBJ2-1; the TRBD2 assignment by TCRdb is unverifiable without DNA. This CDR3 has 15 residues. The CDR3 spells CASSPELAGVREQFF.

V is TRBV20-1 and J is TRBJ2-1; as DNA is missing, the TRBD1 call by TCRdb cannot be tested. The CDR3 contains 14 residues. Germline CDR1 reads DFQATT; CDR2 reads SNEGSKA (reference sequence). The CDR3 here is CSASLGGQDDEQFF.

The chain recombines TRBV5-1 with TRBJ2-1; with no DNA, the TCRdb D assignment of TRBD2 cannot be verified. Germline assignment: CDR1 SGHRS and CDR2 YFSETQ. The CDR3 runs to 14 residues. The CDR3 spells CASRFLSGNHEQFF.

J is TRBJ2-5 and V is TRBV15; TCRdb picks TRBD1, but there is no DNA to check that call. The CDR3 covers 15 residues. Per the germline V gene, CDR1 is LNHNV and CDR2 is YYDKDF (reference sequence). The CDR3: CATSGWGGAGETQYF.

The chain carries TRBV5-1 and TRBJ1-5. Germline V CDR1 and CDR2: SGHRS, YFSETQ. The CDR3 consists of 16 residues. The chain's CDR3 is CASSPDILYSNQPQHF. The full variable domain, in which reference TRBV5-1 and TRBJ1-5 provide the parts outside the CDR3, is KAGVTQTPRYLIKTRGQQVTLSCSPISGHRSVSWYQQTPGQGLQFLFEYFSETQRNKGNFPGRFSGRQFSNSRSEMNVSTLELGDSALYLCASSPDILYSNQPQHFGDGTRLSIL.

CDR3 amino acids: CSVGPLGLAGVEQYF. V is TRBV29-1 and J is TRBJ2-7; there is no DNA to check the TCRdb D call of TRBD2. CDR1 is SQVTM and CDR2 is ANQGSEA in the germline V gene. The CDR3 runs to 15 residues.

CDR3 in amino acids: CASQPGLAFSYEQYF. This chain joins TRBV2 and TRBJ2-7; no DNA is available, so the TRBD2 call from TCRdb remains unchecked. This CDR3 is 15 amino acids long. The germline V gene encodes CDR1 SNHLY and CDR2 FYNNEI.

This chain uses TRBV7-9 with TRBJ1-1; TCRdb returns TRBD1, unconfirmable since there is no DNA. CDR3 length equals 13 residues. From germline, CDR1 is SEHNR and CDR2 FQNEAQ (reference sequence). The CDR3 loop is CASSLETGTQAFF.

The rearrangement joins TRBV27 to TRBJ2-3; checking the TCRdb D call of TRBD2 is not possible without DNA. This CDR3 is built from 15 residues. Germline assignment: CDR1 MNHEY and CDR2 SMNVEV (reference sequence). The CDR3 region is CASSKREGFYDTQYF.

This chain connects TRBV9 to TRBJ2-1. The CDR3 length is 17 residues. Per germline, CDR1 SGDLS and CDR2 YYNGEE. CDR3: CASSVELTTSSYNEQFF.

CDR3: CASSLQELYGYTF. This chain links TRBV5-1 with TRBJ1-2; TCRdb's assignment of TRBD1 cannot be checked, as there is no DNA. The CDR3 totals 13 residues. Germline V CDR1 and CDR2: SGHRS, YFSETQ.